The 13 T cell receptor beta chains given below trace back to one sample, sequenced in a study of T-cell memory formation after mild COVID-19. TCRdb itself ran the 5' RACE reads through MiXCR, one entry per CDR3 protein. Among 560,000 or so distinct CDR3 sequences listed, around 16% were seen once. Sequenced sample: PBMCs or a T cell subset sorted from them (not recorded which). The receptors originated from an adult woman who had mild COVID-19 (a few samples of this study predate the infection). Cell type and time point are not known.

At least ten counts were recorded for this clonotype. V usage is TRBV5-1 and J usage is TRBJ2-2; D is perhaps TRBD2 (5 bases). The CDR3 covers 12 residues. V lost 2 bases and J lost 7, with 6 bases in between. Germline V CDR1 and CDR2: SGHRS, YFSETQ. Here the CDR3 DNA reads TGCGCCAGCAGCTTTACTAGCGGGGAGCTGTTTTTT. As protein: CASSFTSGELFF.

This sequence joins TRBV20-1 and TRBJ2-7; TRBD1 agrees at 7 bases. CDR3 length: 15 amino acids. The V segment lost 0 bases and the J segment 3 bases; nucleotides outside the gene matches: 8. Germline CDR1 reads DFQATT; CDR2 reads SNEGSKA (reference sequence). The CDR3 region has the DNA TGCAGTGCTAGAGATCCGGGACAGCTTCTCTACGAGCAGTACTTC. The encoded protein is CSARDPGQLLYEQYF.

The rearrangement joins TRBV6-6 to TRBJ2-5; D is possibly TRBD1 or TRBD2 (5 bases each). Germline assignment: CDR1 MNHNY and CDR2 SVGAGI (reference sequence). The V end lost 8 bases, the J end lost 2 bases, and 21 bases lay between the germline ends. The CDR3 is made up of 16 amino acids. CDR3 sequence: CASRPGPELVQETQYF. The CDR3 DNA is TGTGCCAGCCGACCGGGACCAGAGTTGGTACAAGAGACCCAGTACTTC.

CDR3 loop: CASSRLGTEYYEQYF. In nucleotides, the CDR3 is TGTGCCAGCAGCCGCCTCGGGACAGAGTACTACGAGCAGTACTTC. The rearrangement joins TRBV13 to TRBJ2-7; 7 bases fit TRBD1. The germline V gene encodes CDR1 PRHDT and CDR2 FYEKMQ (reference sequence). The CDR3 covers 15 residues. Germline trimming cut 5 bases from V and 3 bases from J; bases unmatched to any gene: 10.

The chain recombines TRBV12-5 with TRBJ2-1; D might be TRBD2 (6 bases). Germline values: CDR1 LGHNT, CDR2 FRNRAP. The germline V and J ends were trimmed by 6 bases and 6 bases, with 18 bases remaining between them. The CDR3 length is 15 residues. CDR3 nucleotides: TGTGCTAGTGGGAATGGAGCGGGCCGGAGCAATGAGCAGTTCTTC. It is translated as CASGNGAGRSNEQFF.

J is TRBJ2-1 and V is TRBV7-2; the D is unclear. The V gene's germline CDR1 is SGHTA and CDR2 FQGNSA. Trimming removed 5 bases at V and 1 base at J, with 15 bases between. There are 16 residues in the CDR3. The CDR3 nucleotides read TGTGCCAGCAGCGTCCGACTTCTCCGGTCCTACAATGAGCAGTTCTTC. Its translation is CASSVRLLRSYNEQFF.

This clonotype was recorded a few times. The rearrangement uses TRBV5-1 and TRBJ2-7; 15 bases line up with TRBD2. The CDR3 is made up of 19 amino acids. The V and J ends lost 3 bases and 3 bases, in that order; junction bases with no gene match: 13. The germline V gene encodes CDR1 SGHRS and CDR2 YFSETQ. The CDR3 bases are TGCGCCAGCAGCTACCTGGGGACTAGCGGGGGGCGAAGTAACTACGAGCAGTACTTC. Translating it yields CASSYLGTSGGRSNYEQYF.

This clonotype has only a few counts. The chain couples TRBV7-9 to TRBJ2-7; D is possibly TRBD1 (6 bases). The CDR3 has 14 residues. With 3 bases removed from V and 7 bases from J, the gap between germline ends came to 16 bases. CDR1 and CDR2 from the germline V gene are SEHNR and FQNEAQ (reference sequence). The CDR3 region has the DNA TGTGCCAGCAGCTTGGGGACACGCCTTGGGGAGCAGTACTTC. It is translated as CASSLGTRLGEQYF.

The chain links TRBV15 to TRBJ2-6; 7 positions agree with TRBD1. CDR3 length: 20 residues. Germline CDR1 LNHNV, CDR2 YYDKDF (reference sequence). With 1 base clipped from V and 4 bases from J, the junction kept 16 bases outside the gene matches. The CDR3: CATSRVLGKFRTGGANVLTF. The CDR3 coding sequence is TGTGCCACCAGCAGAGTTTTGGGAAAATTTCGGACAGGAGGGGCCAACGTCCTGACTTTC.

The chain carries TRBV20-1 and TRBJ1-1; D is uncertain. The V and J ends lost 0 bases and 1 base respectively, with 9 bases between them. The CDR3 runs to 14 residues. Germline V gene data show CDR1 as DFQATT and CDR2 as SNEGSKA (reference sequence). CDR3 nucleotides: TGCAGTGCTAGAGATGGGCGGGGGAACACTGAAGCTTTCTTT. Protein: CSARDGRGNTEAFF.

The table lists this clonotype with a few counts. J is TRBJ2-1 and V is TRBV12-5, with D tentatively TRBD1 or TRBD2 (5 bases each). CDR3 size: 13 residues. The V end was cut by 3 bases, the J end by 7 bases, with 10 bases between. Germline assignment: CDR1 LGHNT and CDR2 FRNRAP. The CDR3 spells CASGFYGANEQFF. In nucleotides, the CDR3 is TGTGCTAGTGGTTTTTACGGGGCGAATGAGCAGTTCTTC.

This clonotype showed up many times. The chain combines TRBV5-6 with TRBJ2-2; 7 bases agree with TRBD1. The CDR3 consists of 15 residues. J was trimmed by 6 bases and V by 0 bases; bases with no gene match: 5. CDR1 is SGHDT and CDR2 is YYEEEE in the germline V gene. The CDR3 is CASSLGQGWAGELFF. The CDR3 region has the DNA TGTGCCAGCAGCTTGGGACAGGGTTGGGCCGGGGAGCTGTTTTTT.

This clonotype was detected many times. The chain is built from TRBV11-3 and TRBJ2-1; tentative D call: TRBD2 (6 bases). CDR1 and CDR2 from the germline V gene are SGHNT and YENEEA. The V and J ends lost 3 bases and 8 bases respectively, with 11 bases between them. CDR3 length equals 13 residues. The CDR3: CASSLEQRDEQFF. The CDR3 DNA reads TGTGCCAGCAGCTTGGAGCAGCGGGATGAGCAGTTCTTC.